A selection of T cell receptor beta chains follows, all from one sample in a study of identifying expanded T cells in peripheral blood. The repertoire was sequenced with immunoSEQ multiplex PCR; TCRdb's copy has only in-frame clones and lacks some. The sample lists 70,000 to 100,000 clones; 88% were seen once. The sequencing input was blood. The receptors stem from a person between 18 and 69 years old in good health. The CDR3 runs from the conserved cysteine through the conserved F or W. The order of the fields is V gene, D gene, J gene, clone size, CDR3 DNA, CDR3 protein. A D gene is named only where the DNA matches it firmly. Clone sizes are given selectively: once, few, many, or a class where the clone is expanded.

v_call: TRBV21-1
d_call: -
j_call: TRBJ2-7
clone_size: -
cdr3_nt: TGTGCCAGCAGCAAAGATCGGTACGGGGGGCCTGCCGAGCAGTACTTC
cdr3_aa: CASSKDRYGGPAEQYF

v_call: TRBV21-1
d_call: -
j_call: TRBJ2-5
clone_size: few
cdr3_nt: TGTGCCAGCGCACCCGGGGGAGCTGAGACCCAGTACTTC
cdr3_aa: CASAPGGAETQYF

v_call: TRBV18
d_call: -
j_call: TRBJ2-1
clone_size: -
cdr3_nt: TGTGCCAGCTCACCCCTCACTAGGGGTTCGCACAATGAGCAGTTCTTC
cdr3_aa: CASSPLTRGSHNEQFF

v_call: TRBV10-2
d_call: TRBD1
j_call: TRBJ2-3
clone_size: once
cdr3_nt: TGCGCCAGCAAAGGGGTCTACGGCAGGGGGCGCCAAGATACGCAGTATTTT
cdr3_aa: CASKGVYGRGRQDTQYF

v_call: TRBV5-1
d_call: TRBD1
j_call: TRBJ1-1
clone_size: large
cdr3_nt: TGCGCCAGCAGCTTGGAAGGCCAGGGGGCTGAAGCTTTCTTT
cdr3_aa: CASSLEGQGAEAFF

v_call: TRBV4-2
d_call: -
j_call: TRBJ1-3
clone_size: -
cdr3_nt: TGTGCCAGCAGCCAAGATTCAGGGTCTGGAAACACCATATATTTT
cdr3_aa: CASSQDSGSGNTIYF

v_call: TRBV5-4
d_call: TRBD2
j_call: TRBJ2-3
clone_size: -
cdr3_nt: TGTGCCAGCGGAGCGGGGGGGGCCGCAACCACAGATACGCAGTATTTT
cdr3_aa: CASGAGGAATTDTQYF

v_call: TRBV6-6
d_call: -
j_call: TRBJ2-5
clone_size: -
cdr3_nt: TGTGCCAGCAGTTACCGGGGCGCATCGGAGACCCAGTACTTC
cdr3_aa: CASSYRGASETQYF

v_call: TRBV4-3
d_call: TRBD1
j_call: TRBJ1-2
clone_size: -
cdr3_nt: TGCGCCAGCAGCCTTGGACAGGGTAAAGCTAACTATGGCTACACCTTC
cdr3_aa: CASSLGQGKANYGYTF

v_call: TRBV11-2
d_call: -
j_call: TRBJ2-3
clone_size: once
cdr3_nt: TGTGCCAGCAGCACCAGACAGGCTCACAGCACAGATACGCAGTATTTT
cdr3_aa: CASSTRQAHSTDTQYF

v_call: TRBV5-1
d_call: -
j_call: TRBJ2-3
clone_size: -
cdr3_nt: TGCGCCAGCAGCTTGCCCCCGAACACAGATACGCAGTATTTT
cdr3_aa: CASSLPPNTDTQYF

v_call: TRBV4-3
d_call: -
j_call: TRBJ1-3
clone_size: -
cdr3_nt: TGCGCCAGCAGCCAAGATCGGGGGTTCGGGGAGAACACCATATATTTT
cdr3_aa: CASSQDRGFGENTIYF

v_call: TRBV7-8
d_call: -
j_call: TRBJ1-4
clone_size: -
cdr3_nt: TGTGCCAGCAGCTTAGATAGATATAATGAAAAACTGTTTTTT
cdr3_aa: CASSLDRYNEKLFF

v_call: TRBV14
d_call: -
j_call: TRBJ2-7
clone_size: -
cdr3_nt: TGTGCCAGCAGCCCCTGGACAGACTCCTACGAGCAGTACTTC
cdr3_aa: CASSPWTDSYEQYF

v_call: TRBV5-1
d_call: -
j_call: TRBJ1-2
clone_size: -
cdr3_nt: TGCGCCAGCAGCCCCGGTTCGTGGGCCTACTATGGCTACACCTTC
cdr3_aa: CASSPGSWAYYGYTF

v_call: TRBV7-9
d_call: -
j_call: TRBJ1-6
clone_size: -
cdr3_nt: TGTGCCAGCAGCTCCGGACAGCCTAATTCACCCCTCCACTTT
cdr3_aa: CASSSGQPNSPLHF

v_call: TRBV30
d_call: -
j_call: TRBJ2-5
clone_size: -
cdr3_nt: TGTGCCTTGCATGCGCGGGGTTGGGGGACCCAGTACTTC
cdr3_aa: CALHARGWGTQYF

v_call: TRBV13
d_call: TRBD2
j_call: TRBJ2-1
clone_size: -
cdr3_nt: TGTGCCAGCAGCTTAAAACTAGCGGGGGGTCCACTATACAATGAGCAGTTCTTC
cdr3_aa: CASSLKLAGGPLYNEQFF

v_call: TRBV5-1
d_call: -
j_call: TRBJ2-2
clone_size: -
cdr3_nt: TGCGCCAGCAGCTTGGAAGGGGTGCCCGGGGAGCTGTTTTTT
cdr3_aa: CASSLEGVPGELFF

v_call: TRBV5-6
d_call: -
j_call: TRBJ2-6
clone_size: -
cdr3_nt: TGTGCCAGCAGCTCTGGCGGACAGTACTCTGGGGCCAACGTCCTGACTTTC
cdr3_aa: CASSSGGQYSGANVLTF

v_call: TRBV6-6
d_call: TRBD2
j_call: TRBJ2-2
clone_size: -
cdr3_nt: TGTGCCAGCAGTTCTAACCTAGCGGGGTACACCGGGGAGCTGTTTTTT
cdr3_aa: CASSSNLAGYTGELFF

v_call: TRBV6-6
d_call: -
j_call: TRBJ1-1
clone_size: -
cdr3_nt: TGTGCCAGCAGTCCTTACCTGGAGGGTAACACTGAAGCTTTCTTT
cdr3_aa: CASSPYLEGNTEAFF

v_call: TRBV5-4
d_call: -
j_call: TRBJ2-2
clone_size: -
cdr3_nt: TGTGCCAGCAGCTTGGAACACACGGCGCTGTTTTTT
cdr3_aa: CASSLEHTALFF

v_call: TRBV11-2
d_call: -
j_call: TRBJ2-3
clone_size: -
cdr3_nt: TGTGCCAGCAGCCGCCGGAGGGCAGATACGCAGTATTTT
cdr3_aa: CASSRRRADTQYF

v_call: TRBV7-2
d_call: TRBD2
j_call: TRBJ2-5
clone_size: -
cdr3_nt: TGTGCCAGCAGCTTAGTGTCGGGGGGCCAAGAGACCCAGTACTTC
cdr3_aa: CASSLVSGGQETQYF

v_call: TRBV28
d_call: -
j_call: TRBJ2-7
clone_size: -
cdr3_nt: TGTGCCAGCACCTGGGGGGTGGGCGAGCAGTACTTC
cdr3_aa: CASTWGVGEQYF

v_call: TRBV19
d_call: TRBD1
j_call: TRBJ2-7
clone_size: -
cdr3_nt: TGTGCCAGTAGTCAAAGGACAGGAAGCTACGAGCAGTACTTC
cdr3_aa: CASSQRTGSYEQYF

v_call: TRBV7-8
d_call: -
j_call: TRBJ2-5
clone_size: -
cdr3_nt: TGTGCCAGCAGCTGGGCGGGGGCAGAGACCCAGTACTTC
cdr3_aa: CASSWAGAETQYF

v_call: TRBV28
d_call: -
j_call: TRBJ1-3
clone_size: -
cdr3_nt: TGTGCCAGCAGTTTATTCGGTGGAAACACCATATATTTT
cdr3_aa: CASSLFGGNTIYF

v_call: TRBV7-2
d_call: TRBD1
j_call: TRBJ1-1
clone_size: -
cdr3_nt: TGTGCCAGCAGCTTACTACAGGGGAGCACTGAAGCTTTCTTT
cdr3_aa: CASSLLQGSTEAFF

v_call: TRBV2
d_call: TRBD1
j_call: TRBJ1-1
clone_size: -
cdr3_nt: TGTGCCAGCAGGTTCGGGACAGGGTCGGGAATGAACACTGAAGCTTTCTTT
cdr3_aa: CASRFGTGSGMNTEAFF

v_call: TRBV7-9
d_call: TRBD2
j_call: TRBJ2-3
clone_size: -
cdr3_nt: TGTGCCAGCAGCTTGAACGAGGGGGGACTAGTGCATTTT
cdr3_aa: CASSLNEGGLVHF

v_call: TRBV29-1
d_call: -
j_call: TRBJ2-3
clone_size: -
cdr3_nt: TGCAGCGTTGAAGGAAGGCAGGAGGGTTCCCCATATCCGTACACAGATACGCAGTATTTT
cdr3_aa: CSVEGRQEGSPYPYTDTQYF

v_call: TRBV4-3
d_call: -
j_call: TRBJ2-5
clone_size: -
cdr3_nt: TGCGCCAGCAGCCAAGATTGGGCCAGAGAAGAGACCCAGTACTTC
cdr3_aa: CASSQDWAREETQYF

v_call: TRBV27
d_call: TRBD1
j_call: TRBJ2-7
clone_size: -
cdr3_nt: TGTGCCAGCAGCCGGACCGGGACAGGGGGCTTCTACGAGCAGTACTTC
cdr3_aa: CASSRTGTGGFYEQYF

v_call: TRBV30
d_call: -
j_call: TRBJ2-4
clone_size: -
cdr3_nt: TGTGCCTGGAGTGTACGGGTAGCCAAAAACATTCAGTACTTC
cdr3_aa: CAWSVRVAKNIQYF

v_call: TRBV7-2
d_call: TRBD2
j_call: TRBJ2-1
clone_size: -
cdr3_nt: TGTGCCAGCAGCCCCTACCCCGGGGGGGCCTTCTACAATGAGCAGTTCTTC
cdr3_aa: CASSPYPGGAFYNEQFF

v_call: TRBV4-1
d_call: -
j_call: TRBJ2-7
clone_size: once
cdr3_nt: TGCGCCAGCAGCCAGGGGGCGAAGTCCTACGAGCAGTACTTC
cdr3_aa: CASSQGAKSYEQYF

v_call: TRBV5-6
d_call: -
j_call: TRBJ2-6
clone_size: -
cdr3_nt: TGTGCCAGCAGCTTGGGGCTAGGGGCCAACGTCCTGACTTTC
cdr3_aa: CASSLGLGANVLTF

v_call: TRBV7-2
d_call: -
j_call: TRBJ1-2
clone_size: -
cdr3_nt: TGTGCCAGCAGCTTAGTTCCGGGGGCGAGTCGTCTGGGCTACACCTTC
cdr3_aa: CASSLVPGASRLGYTF

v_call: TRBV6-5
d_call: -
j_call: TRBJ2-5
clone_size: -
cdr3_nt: TGTGCCAGCAGTTACCGACAAGGGACCCAGTACTTC
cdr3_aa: CASSYRQGTQYF

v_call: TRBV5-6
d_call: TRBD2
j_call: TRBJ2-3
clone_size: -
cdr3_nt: TGTGCCAGCAGCCCCACCTACCGGGGGGGCGGCACAGATACGCAGTATTTT
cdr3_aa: CASSPTYRGGGTDTQYF

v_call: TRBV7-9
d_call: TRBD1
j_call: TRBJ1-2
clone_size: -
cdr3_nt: TGTGCCAGCAGCTTCGGGACAGGGGAAAATGGCTACACCTTC
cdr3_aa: CASSFGTGENGYTF

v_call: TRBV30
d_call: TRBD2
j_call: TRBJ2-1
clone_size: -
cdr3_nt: TGTGCCGGGCGCGCTAGCGGTTCCTACAATGAGCAGTTCTTC
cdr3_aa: CAGRASGSYNEQFF

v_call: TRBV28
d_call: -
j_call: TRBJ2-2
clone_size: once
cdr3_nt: TGTGCCAGCAGTTTTCAGGGTTTGGGTGCCGGGGAGCTGTTTTTT
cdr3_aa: CASSFQGLGAGELFF

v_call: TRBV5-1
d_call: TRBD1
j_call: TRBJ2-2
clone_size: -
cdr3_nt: TGCGCCAGCACGACAGGGGCACAGGGGAACACCGGGGAGCTGTTTTTT
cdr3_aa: CASTTGAQGNTGELFF

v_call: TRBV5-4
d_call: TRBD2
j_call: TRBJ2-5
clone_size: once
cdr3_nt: TGTGCCAGCAGTTCTAGCGGGGACTCCCAAGAGACCCAGTACTTC
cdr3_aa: CASSSSGDSQETQYF

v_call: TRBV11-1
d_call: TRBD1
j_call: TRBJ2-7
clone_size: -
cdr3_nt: TGTGCCAGCAGCTGGGGGACAGGTCGGCCCAGCCTCTACGAGCAGTACTTC
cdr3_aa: CASSWGTGRPSLYEQYF

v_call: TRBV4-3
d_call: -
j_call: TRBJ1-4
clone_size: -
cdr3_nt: TGCGCCAGCAGCCAAGAGATCTCCGGAGGGGACGTTAATGAAAAACTGTTTTTT
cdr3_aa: CASSQEISGGDVNEKLFF

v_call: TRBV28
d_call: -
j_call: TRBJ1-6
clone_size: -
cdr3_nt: TGTGCCAGCACACTAAAAAACTACAGGGTCAGCTCCTATAATTCACCCCTCCACTTT
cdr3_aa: CASTLKNYRVSSYNSPLHF

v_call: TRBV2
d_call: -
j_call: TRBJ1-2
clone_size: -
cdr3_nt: TGTGCCAGCAGTGATGGGGGCCGCGTCTATGGCTACACCTTC
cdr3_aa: CASSDGGRVYGYTF

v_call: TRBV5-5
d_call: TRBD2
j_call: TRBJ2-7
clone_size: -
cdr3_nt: TGTGCCAGCAGCCGCGGGGGGGCGGAAGAGCAGTACTTC
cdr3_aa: CASSRGGAEEQYF

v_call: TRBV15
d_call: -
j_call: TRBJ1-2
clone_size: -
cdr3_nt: TGTGCCACCAGCAGAGATCGGGCAGGGGACTATGGCTACACCTTC
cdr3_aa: CATSRDRAGDYGYTF